This T cell receptor (beta chain) was identified during a study of blood T cell repertoires in COVID-19. Study-wide context: The United States, Italy and Spain were the sources of the acute and convalescent COVID-19 samples.

Germline V CDR1 and CDR2: MDHEN, SYDVKM. V lost 6 bases and J lost 3, with 11 bases in between. The CDR3 sequence is 13 residues long. As handled by the study authors: Reference gene primer amplification gave estimated nucleated cell counts. Generated by immunoSEQ multiplex PCR, the TCRdb table keeps only in-frame clones and is missing some. V and J calls and clone size are copied from that table; D and trimming were computed from the DNA. Among 40,000 to 55,000 clones, around 92% were seen once, and the ten largest hold less than 2.5%. This TCR was sampled from a human donor in a cohort sampled during active COVID-19. Sequenced sample: peripheral blood. The rearrangement joins TRBV28 to TRBJ1-1; D is undetermined. DNA for the CDR3: TGTGCCAGCAGGAGGCCGGGTGACACTGAAGCTTTCTTT. Encoded protein: CASRRPGDTEAFF.